The clone carrying this T cell receptor (beta chain) appeared once. The sample comes from a study of OX40 agonist ivuxolimab in advanced cancers. About the study: The diagnoses of dose-escalation patients were hepatocellular carcinoma, melanoma, renal cell or head and neck cancer. Partial responses were recorded for three patients, including one with hepatocellular carcinoma and two with cutaneous melanoma. Averaging 60 years in age, with a range of 23 to 79, the cohort was approximately 83% male.

The CDR3 length is 16 residues. The ends were cut back, 1 base at V and 0 bases at J, with 11 bases in the middle. CDR1 is MGHRA, CDR2 YSYEKL, per germline. The repertoire was sequenced with immunoSEQ multiplex PCR; TCRdb's copy has only in-frame clones and lacks some. The sample comprises approximately 86,000 clones, 80% to 95% of which are singletons, and more than 0.95% rests with the top ten. The chain employs TRBV4-1 and TRBJ2-3, with a tentative D call TRBD2 (5 bases). The TCR was taken from an adult with an advanced solid tumor such as melanoma, head and neck, liver or kidney cancer. The sequencing here drew on CD4+ or CD8+ T cells sorted from blood, taken in a trial of the OX40 agonist ivuxolimab. CDR3 nucleotides: TGCGCCAGCAGCCAAGGGGCTAGCTCAAGCACAGATACGCAGTATTTT. Protein sequence: CASSQGASSSTDTQYF.